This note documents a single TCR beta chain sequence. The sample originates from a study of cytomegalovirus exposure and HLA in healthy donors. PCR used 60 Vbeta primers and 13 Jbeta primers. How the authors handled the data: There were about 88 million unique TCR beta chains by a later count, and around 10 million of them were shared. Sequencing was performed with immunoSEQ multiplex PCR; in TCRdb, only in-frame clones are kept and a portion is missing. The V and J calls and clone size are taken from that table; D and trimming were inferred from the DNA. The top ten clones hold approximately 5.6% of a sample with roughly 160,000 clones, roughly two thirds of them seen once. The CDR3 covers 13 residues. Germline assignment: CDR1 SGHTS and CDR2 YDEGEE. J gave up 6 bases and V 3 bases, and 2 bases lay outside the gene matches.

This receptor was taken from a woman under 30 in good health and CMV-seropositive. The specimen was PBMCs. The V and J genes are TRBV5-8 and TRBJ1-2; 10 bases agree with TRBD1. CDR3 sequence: CASSYGQGDGYTF. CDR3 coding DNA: TGTGCCAGCAGCTACGGACAGGGGGATGGCTACACCTTC.